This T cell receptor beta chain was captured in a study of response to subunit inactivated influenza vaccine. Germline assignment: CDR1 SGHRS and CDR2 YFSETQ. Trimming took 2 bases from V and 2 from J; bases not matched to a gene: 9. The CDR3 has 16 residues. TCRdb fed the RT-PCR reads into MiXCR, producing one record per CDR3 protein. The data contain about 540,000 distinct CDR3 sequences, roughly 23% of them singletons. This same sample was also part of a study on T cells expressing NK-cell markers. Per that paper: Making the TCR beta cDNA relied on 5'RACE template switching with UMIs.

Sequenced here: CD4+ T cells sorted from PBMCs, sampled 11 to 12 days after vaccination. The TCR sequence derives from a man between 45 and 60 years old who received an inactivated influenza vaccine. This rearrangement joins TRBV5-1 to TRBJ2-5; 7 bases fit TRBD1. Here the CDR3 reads CASSLSGTVMQETQYF. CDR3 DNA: TGCGCCAGCAGCTTATCCGGGACAGTAATGCAAGAGACCCAGTACTTC.